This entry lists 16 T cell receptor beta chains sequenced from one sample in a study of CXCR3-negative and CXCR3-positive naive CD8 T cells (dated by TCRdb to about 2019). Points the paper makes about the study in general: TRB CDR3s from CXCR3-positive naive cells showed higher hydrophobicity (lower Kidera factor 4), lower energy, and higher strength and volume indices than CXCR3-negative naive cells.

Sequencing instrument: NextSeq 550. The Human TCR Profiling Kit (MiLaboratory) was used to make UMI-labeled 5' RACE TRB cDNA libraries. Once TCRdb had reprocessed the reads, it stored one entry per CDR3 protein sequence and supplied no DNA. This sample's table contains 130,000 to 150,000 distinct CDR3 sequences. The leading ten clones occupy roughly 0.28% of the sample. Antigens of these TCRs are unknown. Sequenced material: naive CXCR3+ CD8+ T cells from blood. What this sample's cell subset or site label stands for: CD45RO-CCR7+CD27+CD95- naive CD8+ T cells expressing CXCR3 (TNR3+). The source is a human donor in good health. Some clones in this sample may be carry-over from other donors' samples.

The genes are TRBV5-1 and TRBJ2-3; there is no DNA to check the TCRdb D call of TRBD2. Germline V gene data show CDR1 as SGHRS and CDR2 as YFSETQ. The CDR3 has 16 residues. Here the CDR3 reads CASSPRTSGSVDTQYF.

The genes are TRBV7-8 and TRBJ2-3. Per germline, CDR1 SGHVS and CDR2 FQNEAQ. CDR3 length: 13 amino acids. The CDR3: CASSAEFTDTQYF.

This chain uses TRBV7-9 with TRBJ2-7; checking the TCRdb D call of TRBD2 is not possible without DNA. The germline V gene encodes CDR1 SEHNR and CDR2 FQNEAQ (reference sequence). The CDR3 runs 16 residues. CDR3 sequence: CASRPPVGQSTYEQYF. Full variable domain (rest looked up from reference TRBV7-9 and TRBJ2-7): DTGVSQNPRHKITKRGQNVTFRCDPISEHNRLYWYRQTLGQGPEFLTYFQNEAQLEKSRLLSDRFSAERPKGSFSTLEIQRTEQGDSAMYLCASRPPVGQSTYEQYFGPGTRLTVT.

CDR3: CASSTDPGPYEQYF. The chain combines TRBV7-8 with TRBJ2-7. The CDR3 has 14 amino acids. The germline CDR1 and CDR2 sequences are SGHVS and FQNEAQ. The whole variable domain, remainder taken from reference TRBV7-8 and TRBJ2-7, is GAGVSQSPRYKVAKRGQDVALRCDPISGHVSLFWYQQALGQGPEFLTYFQNEAQLDKSGLPSDRFFAERPEGSVSTLKIQRTQQEDSAVYLCASSTDPGPYEQYFGPGTRLTVT.

This CDR3 reads CASSFEHGYEQYF. V and J are TRBV7-6 and TRBJ2-7. This CDR3 comprises 13 residues. Germline loops: CDR1 SGHVS, CDR2 FNYEAQ.

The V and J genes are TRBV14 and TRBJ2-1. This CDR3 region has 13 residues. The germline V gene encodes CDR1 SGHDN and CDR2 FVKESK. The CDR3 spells CASSQDASSEQFF.

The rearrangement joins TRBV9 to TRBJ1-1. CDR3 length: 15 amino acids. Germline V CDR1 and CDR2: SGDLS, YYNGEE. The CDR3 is CASSAREGGYTEAFF.

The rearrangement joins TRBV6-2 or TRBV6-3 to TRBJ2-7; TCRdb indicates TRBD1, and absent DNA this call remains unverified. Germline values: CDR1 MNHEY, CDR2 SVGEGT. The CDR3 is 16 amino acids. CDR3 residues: CASSYDRLSISYEQYF.

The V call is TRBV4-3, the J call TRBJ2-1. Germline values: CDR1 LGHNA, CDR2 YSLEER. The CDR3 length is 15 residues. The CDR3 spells CASSQADGSYNEQFF.

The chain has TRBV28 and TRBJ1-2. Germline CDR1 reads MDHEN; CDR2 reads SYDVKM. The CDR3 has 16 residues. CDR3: CASRSPMYTANYGYTF.

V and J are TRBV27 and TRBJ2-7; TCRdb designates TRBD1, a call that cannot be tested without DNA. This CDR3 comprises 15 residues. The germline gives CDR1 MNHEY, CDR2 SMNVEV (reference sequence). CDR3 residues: CASSITGVTTYEQYF.

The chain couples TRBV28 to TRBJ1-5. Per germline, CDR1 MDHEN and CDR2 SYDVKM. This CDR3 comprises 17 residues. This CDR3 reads CASTSLEGRRGNQPQHF. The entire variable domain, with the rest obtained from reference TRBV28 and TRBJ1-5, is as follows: DVKVTQSSRYLVKRTGEKVFLECVQDMDHENMFWYRQDPGLGLRLIYFSYDVKMKEKGDIPEGYSVSREKKERFSLILESASTNQTSMYLCASTSLEGRRGNQPQHFGDGTRLSIL.

CDR3 loop: CASSWGDNYEQYF. The V and J genes are TRBV7-7 and TRBJ2-7; the TCRdb D gene call, TRBD1, has no DNA to confirm it. Germline V lookup: CDR1 SSHAT, CDR2 FNYEAQ (reference sequence). The length of the CDR3 is 13 residues.

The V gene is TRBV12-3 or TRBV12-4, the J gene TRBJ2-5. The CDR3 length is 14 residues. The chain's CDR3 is CASTQREAGEIQYF.

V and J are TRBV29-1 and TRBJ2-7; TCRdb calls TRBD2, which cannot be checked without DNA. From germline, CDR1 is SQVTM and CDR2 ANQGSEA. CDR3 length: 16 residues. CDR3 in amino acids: CSVKPGLADDSYEQYF.

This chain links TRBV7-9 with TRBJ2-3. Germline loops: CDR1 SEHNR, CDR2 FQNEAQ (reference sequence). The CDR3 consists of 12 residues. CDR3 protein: CASSLDATRKYF. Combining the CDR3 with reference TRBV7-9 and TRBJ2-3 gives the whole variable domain DTGVSQNPRHKITKRGQNVTFRCDPISEHNRLYWYRQTLGQGPEFLTYFQNEAQLEKSRLLSDRFSAERPKGSFSTLEIQRTEQGDSAMYLCASSLDATRKYFGPGTRLTVL.